These 23 T cell receptor beta chains originate from one sample sequenced in a study of early T cells in non-severe SARS-CoV-2 infection. TCRdb reprocessed the 5' RACE reads via MiXCR and lists one record per CDR3 protein. The sample lists tens of thousands of distinct CDR3 sequences; 9.5% to 13% were seen once. The specimen was whole blood. The receptors originated from an adult who was a healthcare worker with PCR-confirmed SARS-CoV-2 infection or an uninfected control (not recorded which).

The table lists this clonotype with many counts. This CDR3 is CASSLPRGQAGDTEAFF. The DNA of the CDR3 is TGTGCCAGCAGCCTCCCCCGCGGGCAGGCGGGCGACACTGAAGCTTTCTTT. This chain connects TRBV5-7 to TRBJ1-1; D is undetermined. TRBV5-7 is an ORF; its function is uncertain. V was clipped by 4 bases and J by 3 bases, with 22 bases between them. There are 17 residues in the CDR3.

As for this clonotype: A read error may produce the germline difference seen at one junction end. The rearrangement links TRBV5-5 to TRBJ2-7, with 9 bases matching TRBD1. CDR1 is SGHKS, CDR2 YYEKEE, per germline (reference sequence). CDR3 size: 16 residues. The CDR3 loop is CVSSLAGTGTYYEQYF. CDR3 in DNA: TGTGTCAGCAGCTTGGCCGGGACAGGGACCTACTACGAGCAGTACTTC.

This clonotype occurred a few times. The V call is TRBV11-2, the J call TRBJ2-2; TRBD2 matches at 8 bases. CDR3 length equals 17 residues. With 5 bases clipped from V and 5 bases from J, the junction kept 13 bases outside the gene matches. Germline-derived CDR1 and CDR2 are SGHAT and FQNNGV. CDR3 coding DNA: TGTGCCAGCAGCCCTAGGGTCTCCGGGGGGGATACCGGGGAGCTGTTTTTT. Protein: CASSPRVSGGDTGELFF.

This clonotype has at least ten counts. The CDR3 DNA is TGTGCCAGCAGTCTAGGGACGGGTGAAGCTTTCTTT. Translating gives CASSLGTGEAFF. The V call is TRBV27, the J call TRBJ1-1; a weak D match, TRBD1 (5 bases). Trimming removed 5 bases from V and 7 bases from J, with 11 bases in between. Germline CDR1 reads MNHEY; CDR2 reads SMNVEV (reference sequence). The CDR3 sequence is 12 residues long.

The J gene is TRBJ1-1, the V gene TRBV4-1; D gene unclear. Germline V gene sequence: CDR1 MGHRA, CDR2 YSYEKL. V was cut by 0 bases and J by 7 bases, with 9 bases left in between. The CDR3 is 13 residues long. CDR3 coding DNA: TGCGCCAGCAGCCAAGATCCCGGAGTTGAAGCTTTCTTT. Translating gives CASSQDPGVEAFF.

This clonotype occurred a few times. The chain joins TRBV20-1 to TRBJ2-3, with unresolved D. Germline lookup yields CDR1 DFQATT and CDR2 SNEGSKA (reference sequence). The V end lost 2 bases, the J end lost 2 bases, and 8 bases lay between the germline ends. This CDR3 is built from 13 residues. Here the CDR3 DNA reads TGCAGTGCTAGACTAGTAATCACAGATACGCAGTATTTT. Protein product: CSARLVITDTQYF.

This clonotype was detected only a few times. This chain uses TRBV3-1 with TRBJ2-1; tentatively, D is TRBD2 (5 bases). V lost 5 bases and J lost 3, with 8 bases in between. The CDR3 extends over 13 amino acids. Per germline, CDR1 LGHDT and CDR2 YNNKEL (reference sequence). The CDR3 spells CASSTRGYNEQFF. The CDR3 DNA follows: TGTGCCAGCAGCACCCGGGGCTACAATGAGCAGTTCTTC.

The genes are TRBV10-3 and TRBJ2-6; D is perhaps TRBD2 (5 bases). CDR3 length equals 16 residues. The germline V gene has CDR1 ENHRY and CDR2 SYGVKD. V lost 4 bases, J lost 0 bases, and 10 bases lay in between. CDR3 residues: CAISAAGSSGANVLTF. The CDR3 region has the DNA TGTGCCATCAGTGCCGCGGGTTCCTCTGGGGCCAACGTCCTGACTTTC.

This clonotype is medium-sized. This chain uses TRBV29-1 with TRBJ1-4; tentative D call: TRBD1 (5 bases). CDR1 and CDR2 from the germline V gene are SQVTM and ANQGSEA. The CDR3 length is 11 residues. V dropped 6 bases and J dropped 5 bases, with 7 bases sitting between them. The CDR3 DNA is TGCAGCGTGGGGGACAATGAAAAACTGTTTTTT. It codes for CSVGDNEKLFF.

There are many counts of this clonotype. This chain uses TRBV3-1 with TRBJ2-5; TRBD1 is a possible D gene (6 bases). V lost 4 bases, J lost 5 bases, and 17 bases lay in between. Germline CDR1 reads LGHDT; CDR2 reads YNNKEL (reference sequence). The CDR3 loop spans 15 amino acids. The CDR3 coding sequence is TGTGCCAGCAGCCTCACCGACAGGCCGCATGAGACCCAGTACTTC. This codes for CASSLTDRPHETQYF.

The gene calls are TRBV29-1 and TRBJ1-2; D is unclear. The CDR3 covers 12 residues. V lost 4 bases and J lost 1, with 7 bases in between. Germline CDR1 is SQVTM and CDR2 is ANQGSEA. CDR3 in amino acids: CSVAPNNYGYTF. CDR3 in DNA: TGCAGCGTTGCCCCTAATAACTATGGCTACACCTTC.

The chain carries TRBV6-1 and TRBJ1-3; D is perhaps TRBD1 (5 bases). The CDR3 contains 14 residues. Looked up from germline, CDR1 is MNHNS and CDR2 is SASEGT. Trimming took off 5 bases at V and 10 bases at J, with 18 bases between the two ends. The CDR3 loop is CASSSAGTGKTIYF. DNA of the CDR3: TGTGCCAGCAGTTCAGCCGGGACCGGTAAGACCATATATTTT.

This clonotype was found a few times. The chain has TRBV9 and TRBJ1-2, with 9 bases aligning to TRBD1. Germline values: CDR1 SGDLS, CDR2 YYNGEE. The CDR3 is made up of 15 amino acids. J lost 6 bases, V lost 0 bases, and 6 bases had no gene match. CDR3 loop: CASSVETGTGHGYTF. In DNA form, the CDR3 reads TGTGCCAGCAGCGTAGAAACCGGGACAGGGCATGGCTACACCTTC.

This clonotype was picked up a small number of times. The J gene is TRBJ2-7, the V gene TRBV7-3; 7 positions match TRBD1. Germline V lookup: CDR1 SGHTA, CDR2 FQGTGA. The CDR3 spans 13 residues. The ends lost 5 bases at V and 4 bases at J; junction bases unmatched: 5. This chain's CDR3 is CASSLRGKYEQYF. The CDR3 coding sequence is TGTGCCAGCAGCCTCAGGGGGAAGTACGAGCAGTACTTC. Together with reference TRBV7-3 and TRBJ2-7, the CDR3 gives the full variable domain: GAGVSQTPSNKVTEKGKYVELRCDPISGHTALYWYRQSLGQGPEFLIYFQGTGAADDSGLPNDRFFAVRPEGSVSTLKIQRTERGDSAVYLCASSLRGKYEQYFGPGTRLTVT.

CDR3 sequence reads: CAISELETRTDTQYF. The CDR3 DNA is TGTGCCATCAGTGAGTTAGAAACGAGGACAGATACGCAGTATTTT. The chain employs TRBV10-3 and TRBJ2-3; D is ambiguous. Between the trimmed V and J ends, which lost 1 base and 3 bases, there was a span of 11 bases. This CDR3 comprises 15 residues. Germline loops: CDR1 ENHRY, CDR2 SYGVKD.

The chain carries TRBV4-1 and TRBJ2-7, with 13 bases aligning to TRBD2. In germline, CDR1 is MGHRA, CDR2 YSYEKL. CDR3 length: 17 amino acids. V was clipped by 5 bases and J by 6 bases; unmatched bases: 13. The CDR3 is CASSKLAGGSGGSEQYF. CDR3 sequence (DNA): TGCGCCAGCAGCAAACTAGCGGGAGGGTCCGGGGGGAGCGAGCAGTACTTC.

Ten or more counts support this clonotype. The V and J genes are TRBV11-2 and TRBJ2-7; 7 bases align to TRBD1. There are 15 residues in the CDR3. Germline lookup yields CDR1 SGHAT and CDR2 FQNNGV. J was trimmed by 2 bases and V by 4 bases; bases with no gene match: 8. The CDR3 bases are TGTGCCAGCAGCTCCCTACAGGGGCGCCCCTACGAGCAGTACTTC. It specifies CASSSLQGRPYEQYF.

This clonotype was counted between two and nine times. This chain uses TRBV6-5 with TRBJ2-3, with 7 bases matching TRBD1. Germline-derived CDR1 and CDR2 are MNHEY and SVGAGI. V was pared by 0 bases and J by 1 base, with 1 base of the junction left unmatched. This CDR3 is built from 15 residues. CDR3: CASSYSQGGTDTQYF. Written as DNA, the CDR3 is TGTGCCAGCAGTTACTCCCAGGGGGGCACAGATACGCAGTATTTT.

The chain links TRBV20-1 to TRBJ2-2; 10 bases match TRBD2. The J segment lost 4 bases and the V segment lost 0 bases, leaving 11 bases of the junction unmatched. Germline V gene sequence: CDR1 DFQATT, CDR2 SNEGSKA (reference sequence). The CDR3 has 18 residues. CDR3 sequence (DNA): TGCAGTGCTAGAGATCGTCTAGCGGGAGCGGGGGGCACCGGGGAGCTGTTTTTT. Residues: CSARDRLAGAGGTGELFF.

This clonotype showed up just a few times. The rearrangement joins TRBV7-2 to TRBJ1-2; TRBD1 agrees at 11 bases. The ends lost 4 bases at V and 8 bases at J; junction bases unmatched: 6. Looked up from germline, CDR1 is SGHTA and CDR2 is FQGNSA. The CDR3 is 14 residues long. The CDR3 nucleotides are TGTGCCAGCAGCTCTGGACAGGGGGCACGAGGCTACACCTTC. Translating gives CASSSGQGARGYTF.

V is TRBV28 and J is TRBJ2-7; D may be TRBD1 or TRBD2 (5 bases each). The CDR3 consists of 14 residues. With 5 bases removed from V and 8 bases from J, the gap between germline ends came to 19 bases. The germline gives CDR1 MDHEN, CDR2 SYDVKM. In DNA, the CDR3 is TGTGCCAGCAGTGGGTTGGGGGTATACGAGAAGCAGTACTTC. It codes for CASSGLGVYEKQYF.

This clonotype was recorded a few times. The V and J genes are TRBV20-1 and TRBJ2-3, with a weak D call TRBD2 (6 bases). The germline V gene has CDR1 DFQATT and CDR2 SNEGSKA (reference sequence). The CDR3 has 16 amino acids. Trimming pared 1 base from V and 0 bases from J, leaving 14 bases between. The CDR3, as DNA: TGCAGTGCTAGAGGGGGTGGCGGGGCGAGCACAGATACGCAGTATTTT. It encodes CSARGGGGASTDTQYF.

This clonotype was seen a handful of times. The chain combines TRBV12-3 or TRBV12-4 with TRBJ1-3, with D perhaps matching TRBD1 (5 bases). The CDR3 runs to 16 residues. Trimming pared 3 bases from V and 3 bases from J, leaving 15 bases between. In nucleotides, the CDR3 is TGTGCCAGCAGTTTTGGGCAGGGACTACGTGGAAACACCATATATTTT. It codes for CASSFGQGLRGNTIYF.